This T cell receptor beta chain was recovered during a study of read filtering for tumor transcriptome and immune sequencing. Study as a whole: The cohort had about 16 men and some 13 women aged about 45 to 90, mean roughly 65 years. RNA-seq yielded only about 75 to 1273 TCR reads, IR-seq about 4.05 to 11 million. Broader study findings: In IR-seq, single-read clonotypes were roughly 80% of clonotypes but about 3.5% of reads.

There are a few counts of this clonotype. Its specificity is not known. CDR3 length equals 13 residues. Trimming took 4 bases from V and 1 from J, leaving 7 bases between them. Germline assignment: CDR1 SGHTA and CDR2 FQGTGA. Molecular barcoded adaptors covering alpha/delta and beta/gamma chains were used on approximately 440 ng RNA. TCRdb re-called the reads through MiXCR, storing one row per CDR3 protein. Of around 140,000 distinct CDR3 sequences listed, about 12% are singletons. The chain joins TRBV7-3 to TRBJ1-1; D gene uncertain. The material sequenced was a population of CD138-negative cells sorted from bone marrow. This sequence originates from a donor aged 40 or over with multiple myeloma. The CDR3 here is CASSSWGNTEAFF. CDR3 coding DNA: TGTGCCAGCAGCTCCTGGGGGAACACTGAAGCTTTCTTT.